The next 19 T cell receptor beta chains were all read from a single sample in a study of T cells in tuberculosis. Data came from immunoSEQ multiplex PCR; TCRdb stores just in-frame clones and leaves some out. The repertoire consists of tens of thousands of clones, with 90% to 95% occurring once and the leading ten covering 7.5%. The sequenced sample was PBMCs. All receptors derive from a donor under 30 with latent tuberculosis or without tuberculosis infection.

J is TRBJ1-1 and V is TRBV2; 8 nucleotides match TRBD1. The CDR3 extends over 13 amino acids. Germline CDR1 reads SNHLY; CDR2 reads FYNNEI. The V and J ends lost 6 bases and 6 bases, in that order; junction bases with no gene match: 6. This CDR3 is CASRETGGAEAFF. The CDR3 bases are TGTGCCAGCAGGGAAACAGGGGGGGCTGAAGCTTTCTTT.

V usage is TRBV5-1 and J usage is TRBJ2-2; tentatively, D is TRBD1 (6 bases). Trimming stripped 4 bases from V and 3 bases from J, with 13 bases between. This CDR3 comprises 15 residues. Germline V gene data show CDR1 as SGHRS and CDR2 as YFSETQ. The CDR3 sequence is CASSPQGWDTGELFF. The DNA for the CDR3 is TGCGCCAGCAGCCCCCAGGGGTGGGACACCGGGGAGCTGTTTTTT.

This sequence joins TRBV9 and TRBJ2-7; TRBD1 is a possible D gene (6 bases). The germline V and J ends were trimmed by 0 bases and 6 bases, with 13 bases remaining between them. The CDR3 spans 14 residues. Germline CDR1 SGDLS, CDR2 YYNGEE. The CDR3 reads CASSVDRAGFEQYF. The CDR3 DNA is TGTGCCAGCAGCGTAGACAGGGCGGGTTTCGAGCAGTACTTC.

The chain has TRBV5-1 and TRBJ1-2; possible D gene TRBD1, 5 bases. Trimming pared 1 base from V and 0 bases from J, leaving 7 bases between. Germline V gene sequence: CDR1 SGHRS, CDR2 YFSETQ. The CDR3 runs to 14 residues. The CDR3: CASSLTGTNYGYTF. CDR3 nucleotide sequence: TGCGCCAGCAGCTTGACAGGAACTAACTATGGCTACACCTTC.

The chain combines TRBV18 with TRBJ1-1, with 7 bases identical to TRBD1. This CDR3 is 14 amino acids long. In germline, CDR1 is KGHSH, CDR2 LQKENI. Germline trimming cut 1 base from V and 4 bases from J; bases unmatched to any gene: 3. Here the CDR3 reads CASSPRDRGTEAFF. The CDR3 DNA reads TGTGCCAGCTCACCACGGGACAGAGGCACTGAAGCTTTCTTT.

The chain carries TRBV5-1 and TRBJ1-1; D is possibly TRBD1 (6 bases). Germline CDR1 and CDR2: SGHRS and YFSETQ. Trimming pared 0 bases from V and 0 bases from J, leaving 15 bases between. CDR3 length equals 17 residues. CDR3 in DNA: TGCGCCAGCAGCTTGGTCCTCCCAGGGGCCCTGAACACTGAAGCTTTCTTT. Amino acids: CASSLVLPGALNTEAFF.

The rearrangement links TRBV5-1 to TRBJ2-3; 16 bases align to TRBD2. The CDR3 runs 17 residues. After removal of 4 bases from V and 7 bases from J, the junction contained 9 bases not matched to a gene. Germline-derived CDR1 and CDR2 are SGHRS and YFSETQ. The CDR3, as DNA: TGCGCCAGCAGCCCAAACGGGACTAGCGGGGGGGCGCATACGCAGTATTTT. This encodes CASSPNGTSGGAHTQYF.

V usage is TRBV5-6 and J usage is TRBJ2-5; 11 positions agree with TRBD2. V lost 4 bases to trimming and J lost 1 base; unmatched junction nucleotides: 9. The CDR3 runs to 17 residues. Germline assignment: CDR1 SGHDT and CDR2 YYEEEE. CDR3 residues: CASSQKGLAGTQETQYF. The CDR3 coding sequence is TGTGCCAGCAGCCAAAAAGGACTAGCGGGTACCCAAGAGACCCAGTACTTC. Full variable domain (rest looked up from reference TRBV5-6 and TRBJ2-5): DAGVTQSPTHLIKTRGQQVTLRCSPKSGHDTVSWYQQALGQGPQFIFQYYEEEERQRGNFPDRFSGHQFPNYSSELNVNALLLGDSALYLCASSQKGLAGTQETQYFGPGTRLLVL.

This chain links TRBV5-4 with TRBJ2-1; D gene uncertain. The CDR3 contains 19 residues. Germline assignment: CDR1 SGHNT and CDR2 YYREEE (reference sequence). V was cut by 0 bases and J by 0 bases, with 19 bases left in between. The CDR3: CASSLVRYGEASSYNEQFF. For the CDR3, the DNA is TGTGCCAGCAGCTTGGTAAGGTATGGAGAGGCAAGCTCCTACAATGAGCAGTTCTTC.

V and J are TRBV11-2 and TRBJ1-5, with TRBD1 matching 9 bases. The CDR3 is 14 residues long. Germline V gives CDR1 SGHAT, CDR2 FQNNGV. Losses at the gene ends were 3 bases for V and 6 bases for J; bases not matched to a gene: 3. CDR3 coding DNA: TGTGCCAGCAGCTTCGGACAGGGGAGTCAGCCCCAGCATTTT. Amino acids: CASSFGQGSQPQHF.

This chain joins TRBV6-5 and TRBJ2-7; 10 nucleotides line up with TRBD1. The CDR3 totals 15 residues. CDR1 MNHEY and CDR2 SVGAGI come from the germline V gene. Trimming removed 1 base from V and 4 bases from J; junction bases left unmatched: 4. The CDR3 reads CASSYWDRGTYEQYF. The CDR3 nucleotides are TGTGCCAGCAGTTACTGGGACAGGGGTACTTACGAGCAGTACTTC.

This clone appeared once. The chain combines TRBV11-3 with TRBJ2-3; D is uncertain. Looked up from germline, CDR1 is SGHNT and CDR2 is YENEEA. The length of the CDR3 is 12 residues. The V end lost 0 bases, the J end lost 6 bases, and 4 bases lay between the germline ends. CDR3 DNA: TGTGCCAGCAGCTTAGACCGGGATACGCAGTATTTT. This encodes CASSLDRDTQYF.

The CDR3 protein is CASSLRQGANYGYTF. As DNA, the CDR3 is TGTGCCAGCAGCCTCAGACAGGGGGCTAACTATGGCTACACCTTC. This chain uses TRBV7-2 with TRBJ1-2; 9 bases match TRBD1. The germline gives CDR1 SGHTA, CDR2 FQGNSA. The V segment lost 5 bases and the J segment 0 bases; nucleotides outside the gene matches: 4. This CDR3 has 15 residues.

The chain links TRBV19 to TRBJ2-1; D perhaps matches TRBD1 (7 bases). The CDR3 is 15 residues long. Germline CDR1 LNHDA, CDR2 SQIVND (reference sequence). Trimming took 7 bases from V and 4 from J, leaving 17 bases between them. The CDR3 DNA reads as TGTGCCAGTACCTTCCGGCGGGACAGTTACAATGAGCAGTTCTTC. Translation: CASTFRRDSYNEQFF.

This chain links TRBV7-6 with TRBJ1-1; 11 positions agree with TRBD1. Germline assignment: CDR1 SGHVS and CDR2 FNYEAQ. Unmatched junction bases numbered 2, after V lost 1 base and J lost 4 bases. The CDR3 is made up of 15 amino acids. In DNA, the CDR3 is TGTGCCAGCAGCTTAGGGACAGGGGGCTCCACTGAAGCTTTCTTT. Translated, it gives CASSLGTGGSTEAFF.

The V gene is TRBV5-4, the J gene TRBJ1-1; 9 nucleotides agree with TRBD1. The CDR3 totals 20 residues. Trimming at V came to 0 bases and at J to 0 bases, leaving 15 bases not matched to a gene. Germline CDR1 is SGHNT and CDR2 is YYREEE (reference sequence). The CDR3 sequence: CASSLGWTGAGGSMNTEAFF. The CDR3 DNA reads as TGTGCCAGCAGCTTGGGGTGGACAGGGGCAGGAGGGTCCATGAACACTGAAGCTTTCTTT.

The CDR3 reads CATSSDPGTGITDTQYF. The CDR3, as DNA: TGTGCCACCAGCAGCGACCCCGGGACAGGTATCACAGATACGCAGTATTTT. The rearrangement joins TRBV15 to TRBJ2-3, with TRBD1 matching 8 bases. Germline-derived CDR1 and CDR2 are LNHNV and YYDKDF (reference sequence). The CDR3 totals 17 residues. V trimming: 3 bases; J trimming: 2 bases; junction bases outside the gene matches: 10.

This sequence joins TRBV6-6 and TRBJ1-1, with 7 bases that match TRBD1. Per germline, CDR1 MNHNY and CDR2 SVGAGI (reference sequence). Losses at the gene ends were 6 bases for V and 0 bases for J; bases not matched to a gene: 7. The CDR3 loop spans 15 amino acids. Written as DNA, the CDR3 is TGTGCCAGCAGCGGGGTCGACAGGGTGAACACTGAAGCTTTCTTT. It translates to CASSGVDRVNTEAFF.

The CDR3: CASSPAGNTIYF. Here the CDR3 DNA reads TGTGCCAGCAGCCCGGCTGGAAACACCATATATTTT. This chain uses TRBV7-9 with TRBJ1-3; no clear D. The CDR3 is 12 amino acids. Germline V gene data show CDR1 as SEHNR and CDR2 as FQNEAQ (reference sequence). V was cut by 5 bases and J by 2 bases, with 4 bases left in between.